This T cell receptor (beta chain) is from a study of breast tumors, draining lymph nodes, adjacent tissues. Germline V gives CDR1 LNHNV, CDR2 YYDKDF (reference sequence). Trimming left V 1 base short and J 3 bases short, with 7 bases between. CDR3 size: 13 residues. The sample holds many counts of this clonotype. Breast cancer patients provided tissue from their axillary draining lymph nodes. TCRdb ran MiXCR on the multiplex PCR reads and lists one entry per CDR3 protein. The sample has more than 85,000 distinct CDR3 sequences, roughly 20% seen once; the top ten hold 1% to 1.5%. The V gene is TRBV15, the J gene TRBJ2-7; no clear D. The clonotype was recovered from a female donor with breast cancer. Some clones in this sample may be carry-over from other donors' samples. The sequenced sample was axillary lymph node tissue. The CDR3, as DNA: TGTGCCACCAGCAGAGCAATCGACTACGAGCAGTACTTC. It specifies CATSRAIDYEQYF.